The 5 T cell receptor beta chains below come from one sample, sequenced in a study of blood T cell repertoires in COVID-19. The assay was immunoSEQ multiplex PCR, and TCRdb's table has in-frame clones only and misses some. The table shows some 56,000 clones, with around 80% occurring only once. The sequenced sample consisted of peripheral blood. The receptors derive from a woman older than 75 with acute or convalescent COVID-19.

This sequence joins TRBV5-4 and TRBJ1-1; no clear D gene. The CDR3 extends over 12 amino acids. Germline V gene sequence: CDR1 SGHNT, CDR2 YYREEE (reference sequence). The V end lost 4 bases, the J end lost 1 base, and 5 bases lay between the germline ends. CDR3 sequence (DNA): TGTGCCAGCAGCCCCAAGAACACTGAAGCTTTCTTT. Translation: CASSPKNTEAFF.

The J gene is TRBJ1-1, the V gene TRBV7-2, with D hard to call. This CDR3 spans 13 amino acids. Germline-derived CDR1 and CDR2 are SGHTA and FQGNSA. V gave up 8 bases and J gave up 1 base, with 11 bases separating them. The CDR3 sequence is CASVRGPNTEAFF. The CDR3 region has the DNA TGTGCCAGCGTGAGAGGCCCGAACACTGAAGCTTTCTTT.

The chain employs TRBV19 and TRBJ2-1; D not resolved. Trimming pared 2 bases from V and 0 bases from J, leaving 17 bases between. Germline V CDR1 and CDR2: LNHDA, SQIVND (reference sequence). The length of the CDR3 is 18 residues. CDR3 DNA sequence: TGTGCCAGTAGTATATCCGTGAGGTCAACATCCTCCTACAATGAGCAGTTCTTC. As protein: CASSISVRSTSSYNEQFF.

The chain employs TRBV11-2 and TRBJ2-7; 7 bases match TRBD2. There are 13 residues in the CDR3. Germline CDR1 reads SGHAT; CDR2 reads FQNNGV. V shed 5 bases and J 2 bases; nucleotides not matched to a gene: 3. CDR3 sequence reads: CASSPGLAYEQYF. CDR3 coding DNA: TGTGCCAGCAGCCCCGGACTAGCCTACGAGCAGTACTTC.

This chain joins TRBV7-9 and TRBJ1-5, with 8 bases that match TRBD1. The CDR3 sequence is 15 residues long. CDR1 and CDR2 from the germline V gene are SEHNR and FQNEAQ (reference sequence). V lost 5 bases, J lost 4 bases, and 7 bases stayed unmatched. CDR3 protein: CASSQTGVGNQPQHF. For the CDR3, the DNA is TGTGCCAGCAGCCAGACAGGGGTAGGGAATCAGCCCCAGCATTTT.